These T cell receptor beta chains were read from a single sample in a study of regulatory T cells in long-lasting Graves disease. Each CDR3 protein gets one entry after TCRdb re-called the multiplex PCR reads with MiXCR. The sample has roughly 700,000 distinct CDR3 sequences, roughly 30% seen once. Here the sequenced sample was peripheral blood mononuclear cells (PBMCs), taken when the disease was refractory, from a patient treated with antithyroid drugs. The origin of the receptors is a female donor with Graves disease. CDR3s include the opening cysteine and the closing phenylalanine or tryptophan. A D gene is named only where the DNA matches it firmly. Clone sizes are given selectively: once, few, many, or a class where the clone is expanded.

CASSEGTLGWRSNQPQHF TGTGCCAGCAGTGAAGGTACGTTAGGGTGGAGAAGCAATCAGCCCCAGCATTTT . TRBV6-1 . TRBJ1-5 18
CASSYQQNTEAFF TGTGCCAGCAGTTATCAGCAGAACACTGAAGCTTTCTTT . TRBV6-9 few TRBJ1-1 13
CATRGLAETNTGELFF TGTGCCACCAGAGGACTAGCGGAAACGAACACCGGGGAGCTGTTTTTT TRBD2 TRBV15 many TRBJ2-2 16
CASSLVASGGPANTGELFF TGTGCCAGCAGCTTAGTGGCTAGCGGGGGCCCCGCGAACACCGGGGAGCTGTTTTTT TRBD2 TRBV11-2 . TRBJ2-2 19
CASSQGGEPTGELFF TGTGCCAGCAGCCAAGGAGGGGAACCCACCGGGGAGCTGTTTTTT . TRBV5-4 . TRBJ2-2 15
CASSLNRGVQETQYF TGTGCCAGCAGCCTCAATAGGGGGGTACAAGAGACCCAGTACTTC . TRBV28 . TRBJ2-5 15
CASRAGTGVGGANVLTF TGTGCCAGCAGGGCCGGGACAGGGGTCGGTGGGGCCAACGTCCTGACTTTC TRBD1 TRBV28 . TRBJ2-6 17
CASSPGQGINYNEQFF TGTGCCAGCAGTCCGGGACAGGGGATAAACTACAATGAGCAGTTCTTC TRBD1 TRBV12-3/TRBV12-4 few TRBJ2-1 16
CASSLGVLAGENTGELFF TGTGCCAGCAGCTTGGGGGTCCTAGCGGGAGAGAACACCGGGGAGCTGTTTTTT TRBD2 TRBV7-6 once TRBJ2-2 18
CASSPRGFAQETQYF TGTGCCAGCAGCCCCCGGGGATTCGCCCAAGAGACCCAGTACTTC . TRBV7-3 many TRBJ2-5 15
CASSLASGLTAFF TGTGCCAGCAGCTTAGCGAGCGGCCTTACCGCTTTCTTT . TRBV7-2 . TRBJ1-1 13
CASSSQAAVLSGANVLTF TGTGCCAGCAGTTCACAGGCCGCCGTATTATCTGGGGCCAACGTCCTGACTTTC . TRBV12-3/TRBV12-4 . TRBJ2-6 18
CSARSGVAYGYTF TGCAGTGCTAGGTCAGGGGTGGCCTATGGCTACACCTTC . TRBV20-1 . TRBJ1-2 13
CASSSKGDGNYGYTF TGTGCCAGCAGCTCAAAGGGCGACGGAAACTATGGCTACACCTTC . TRBV3-1 . TRBJ1-2 15
CASTPPGDNSPLHF TGTGCCAGCACCCCGCCGGGCGATAATTCACCCCTCCACTTT . TRBV7-9 few TRBJ1-6 14
CATKQGANEKLFF TGTGCCACTAAACAGGGAGCTAATGAAAAACTGTTTTTT . TRBV28 few TRBJ1-4 13
CSARSVGVYTGELFF TGCAGTGCTAGATCGGTCGGGGTGTACACCGGGGAGCTGTTTTTT . TRBV20-1 . TRBJ2-2 15
CAGSPSGPYEQYF TGTGCCGGCAGCCCTAGCGGCCCCTACGAGCAGTACTTC TRBD2 TRBV11-2 . TRBJ2-7 13
CASSPDRVNTEAFF TGTGCCAGCAGCCCGGACAGGGTTAACACTGAAGCTTTCTTT TRBD1 TRBV9 . TRBJ1-1 14
CASSVAPQGELFF TGTGCCAGCAGCGTAGCCCCCCAGGGGGAGCTGTTTTTT . TRBV9 . TRBJ2-2 13
CASSPRDRGLTNEKLFF TGTGCCAGCAGCCCCCGGGACAGGGGGCTAACTAATGAAAAACTGTTTTTT TRBD1 TRBV6-1 many TRBJ1-4 17
CASSYGSGSYGYTF TGTGCCAGCAGTTACGGCTCGGGTTCCTATGGCTACACCTTC . TRBV6-9 few TRBJ1-2 14
CAWSIGSGSTDTQYF TGTGCCTGGAGTATCGGCTCGGGCAGCACAGATACGCAGTATTTT . TRBV30 . TRBJ2-3 15
CASSPRTGWAYGYTF TGCGCCAGCAGCCCTAGGACAGGGTGGGCCTATGGCTACACCTTC TRBD1 TRBV5-1 few TRBJ1-2 15